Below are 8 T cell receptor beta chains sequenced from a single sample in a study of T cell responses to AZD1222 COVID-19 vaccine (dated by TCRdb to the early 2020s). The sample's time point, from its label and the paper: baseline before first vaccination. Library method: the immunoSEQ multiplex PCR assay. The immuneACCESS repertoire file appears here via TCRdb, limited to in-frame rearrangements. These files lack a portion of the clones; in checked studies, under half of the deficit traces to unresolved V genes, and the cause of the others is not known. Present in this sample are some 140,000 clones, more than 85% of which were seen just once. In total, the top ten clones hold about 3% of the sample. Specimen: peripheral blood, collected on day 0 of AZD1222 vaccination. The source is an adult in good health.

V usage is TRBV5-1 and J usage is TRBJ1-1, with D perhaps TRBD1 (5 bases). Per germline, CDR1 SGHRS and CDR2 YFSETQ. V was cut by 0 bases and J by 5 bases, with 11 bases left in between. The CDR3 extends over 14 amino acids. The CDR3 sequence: CASSLVGGRTEAFF. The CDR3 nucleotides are TGCGCCAGCAGCTTGGTTGGGGGAAGGACTGAAGCTTTCTTT. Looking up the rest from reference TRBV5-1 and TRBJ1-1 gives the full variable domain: KAGVTQTPRYLIKTRGQQVTLSCSPISGHRSVSWYQQTPGQGLQFLFEYFSETQRNKGNFPGRFSGRQFSNSRSEMNVSTLELGDSALYLCASSLVGGRTEAFFGQGTRLTVV.

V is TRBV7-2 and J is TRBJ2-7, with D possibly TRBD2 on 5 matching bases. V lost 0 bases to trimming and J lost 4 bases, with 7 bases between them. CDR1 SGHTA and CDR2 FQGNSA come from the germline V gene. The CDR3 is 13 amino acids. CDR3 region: CASSLAREYEQYF. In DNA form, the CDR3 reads TGTGCCAGCAGCTTAGCAAGGGAGTACGAGCAGTACTTC.

CDR3 residues: CAWSRSPRQGAFIANSPLHF. Here the CDR3 DNA reads TGTGCCTGGAGCCGATCCCCCAGACAGGGGGCCTTTATCGCGAATTCACCCCTCCACTTT. The chain carries TRBV30 and TRBJ1-6, with 10 bases aligning to TRBD1. Germline CDR1 GTSNPN, CDR2 SVGIG (reference sequence). The CDR3 totals 20 residues. Trimming at V came to 3 bases and at J to 7 bases, leaving 21 bases not matched to a gene.

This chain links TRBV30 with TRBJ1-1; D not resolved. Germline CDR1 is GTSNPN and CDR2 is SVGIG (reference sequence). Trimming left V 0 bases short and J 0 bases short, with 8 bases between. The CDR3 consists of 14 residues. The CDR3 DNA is TGTGCCTGGAGTGTACTACGGATGAACACTGAAGCTTTCTTT. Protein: CAWSVLRMNTEAFF.

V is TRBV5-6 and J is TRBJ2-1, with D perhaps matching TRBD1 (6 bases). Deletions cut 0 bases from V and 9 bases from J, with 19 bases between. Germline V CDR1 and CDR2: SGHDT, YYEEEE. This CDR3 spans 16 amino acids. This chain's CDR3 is CASSLGWGTSVREQFF. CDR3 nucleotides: TGTGCCAGCAGCTTGGGTTGGGGGACAAGTGTACGTGAGCAGTTCTTC.

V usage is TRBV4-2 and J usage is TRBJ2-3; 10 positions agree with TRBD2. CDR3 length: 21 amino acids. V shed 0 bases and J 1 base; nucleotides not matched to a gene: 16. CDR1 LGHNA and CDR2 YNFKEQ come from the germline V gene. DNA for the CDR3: TGTGCCAGCAGCCAAGATTGGATTTCGGCTAGCGGGAGATTAGGCACAGATACGCAGTATTTT. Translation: CASSQDWISASGRLGTDTQYF.

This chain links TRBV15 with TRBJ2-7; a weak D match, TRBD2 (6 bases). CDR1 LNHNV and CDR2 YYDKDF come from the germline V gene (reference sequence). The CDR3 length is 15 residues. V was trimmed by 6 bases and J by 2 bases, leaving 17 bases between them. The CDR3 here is CATRERRGGAYEQYF. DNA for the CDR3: TGTGCCACCAGGGAAAGAAGGGGAGGAGCCTACGAGCAGTACTTC.

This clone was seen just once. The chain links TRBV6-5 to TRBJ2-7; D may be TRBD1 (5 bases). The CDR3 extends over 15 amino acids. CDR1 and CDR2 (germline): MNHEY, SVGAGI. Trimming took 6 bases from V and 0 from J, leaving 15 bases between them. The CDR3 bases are TGTGCCAGCAGGCCTCACCCGGACACCTCCTACGAGCAGTACTTC. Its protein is CASRPHPDTSYEQYF.